This T cell receptor (beta chain) was recovered during a study of shared clonotypes between healthy human individuals. Looking at the study overall: CD4 naive cells filled three plates per donor, CD4 memory three, CD8 naive two and CD8 memory one. Study-level points and caveats: Several donors shared approximately 5% of their naive CD4 clonotypes. Naive subsets tended to show greater estimated richness than memory subsets.

Every subset had its genomic DNA shared out evenly among several immunoSEQ plates. Repertoires were generated with immunoSEQ multiplex PCR, while TCRdb's copy carries only in-frame clones and drops some. The sample contains roughly 2.5 million clones, approximately 90% of which appear only once. V dropped 2 bases and J dropped 0 bases, with 13 bases sitting between them. The length of the CDR3 is 16 residues. The V gene's germline CDR1 is KGHSH and CDR2 LQKENI. Worth noting for this clone: The antigen is undetermined.

The sequence was obtained from a young man in good health. This chain links TRBV18 with TRBJ1-2; a weak D match, TRBD1 (5 bases). The sequenced sample consisted of naive CD4+ T cells sorted from blood. Subset indicated: CD45RA+ positively selected. The CDR3 reads CASSPAIRDSNYGYTF. The CDR3 DNA reads TGTGCCAGCTCACCAGCAATCCGGGACTCTAACTATGGCTACACCTTC.